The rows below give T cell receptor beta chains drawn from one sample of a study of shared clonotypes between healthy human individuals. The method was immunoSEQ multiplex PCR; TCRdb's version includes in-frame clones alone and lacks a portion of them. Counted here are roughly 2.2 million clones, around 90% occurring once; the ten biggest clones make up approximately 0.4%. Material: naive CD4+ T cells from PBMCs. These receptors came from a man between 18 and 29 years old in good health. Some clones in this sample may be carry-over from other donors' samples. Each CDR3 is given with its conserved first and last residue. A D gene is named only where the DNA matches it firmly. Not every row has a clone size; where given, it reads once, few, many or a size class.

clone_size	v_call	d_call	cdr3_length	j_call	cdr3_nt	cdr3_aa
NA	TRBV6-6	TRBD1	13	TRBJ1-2	TGTGCCAGCAGTTCGGGACAGTTCTATGGCTACACCTTC	CASSSGQFYGYTF
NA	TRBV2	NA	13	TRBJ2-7	TGTGCCAGCAGGGTAGCGGAGAATTACGAGCAGTACTTC	CASRVAENYEQYF
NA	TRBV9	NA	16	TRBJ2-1	TGTGCCAGCAGCTACGGGACCCCTATAGCCTACAATGAGCAGTTCTTC	CASSYGTPIAYNEQFF
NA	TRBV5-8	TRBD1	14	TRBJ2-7	TGTGCCAGCCGAAGGACAGGGGCCTCCTACGAGCAGTACTTC	CASRRTGASYEQYF
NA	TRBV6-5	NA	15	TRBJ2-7	TGTGCCAGCAGTTACGTCGGGGGCACTTACTACGAGCAGTACTTC	CASSYVGGTYYEQYF
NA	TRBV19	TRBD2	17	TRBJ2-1	TGTGCCAGTAGTATAGATCCTAGAGTAGCGGGAATCGATGAGCAGTTCTTC	CASSIDPRVAGIDEQFF
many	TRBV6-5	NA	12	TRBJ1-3	TGTGCCAGCACCGGCTCTGGAAACACCATATATTTT	CASTGSGNTIYF
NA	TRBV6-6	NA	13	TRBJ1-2	TGTGCCAGCACTCCACCAAACCCCTATGGCTACACCTTC	CASTPPNPYGYTF
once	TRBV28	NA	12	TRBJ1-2	TGTGCCAGCAAGGACAGCCTCTATGGCTACACCTTC	CASKDSLYGYTF
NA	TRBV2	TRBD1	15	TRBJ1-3	TGTGCCAGCAGTTGGGACAGGATCTCTGGAAACACCATATATTTT	CASSWDRISGNTIYF
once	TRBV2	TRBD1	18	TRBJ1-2	TGTGCCAGCAGGGCAGACAGGGTTTTCGTGAGGGGTAACTATGGCTACACCTTC	CASRADRVFVRGNYGYTF
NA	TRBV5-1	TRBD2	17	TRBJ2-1	TGCGCCAGCAGTACCCGTCTGAGCGGGAGATTCTTTAATGAGCAGTTCTTC	CASSTRLSGRFFNEQFF
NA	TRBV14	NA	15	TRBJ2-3	TGTGCCAGCAGCCAAATAAGTGGGAGCACAGATACGCAGTATTTT	CASSQISGSTDTQYF
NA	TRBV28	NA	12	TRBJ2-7	TGTGCCAGCAGTACCCCAGGGCGCGAGCAGTACTTC	CASSTPGREQYF
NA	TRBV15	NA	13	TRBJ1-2	TGTGCCACCAGCAGAGACGTATTATATGGCTACACCTTC	CATSRDVLYGYTF
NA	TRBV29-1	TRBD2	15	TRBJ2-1	TGCAGCGTGCAATCGACTAGCGGAGCCTACAATGAGCAGTTCTTC	CSVQSTSGAYNEQFF
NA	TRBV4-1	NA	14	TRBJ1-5	TGCGCCAGCGAGCAGGGGCTTCGAGGTCAGCCCCAGCATTTT	CASEQGLRGQPQHF
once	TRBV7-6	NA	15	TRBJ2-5	TGTGCCAGCAGCTTGCTCCGGGACTACCAAGAGACCCAGTACTTC	CASSLLRDYQETQYF
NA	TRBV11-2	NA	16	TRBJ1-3	TGTGCCAGCAGCCCCAGGACGGGGCTCTCTGGAAACACCATATATTTT	CASSPRTGLSGNTIYF
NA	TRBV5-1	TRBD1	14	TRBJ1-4	TGCGCCAGCAGCACCGACAGGGTTGGTGAAAAACTGTTTTTT	CASSTDRVGEKLFF
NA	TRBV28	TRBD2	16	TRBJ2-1	TGTGCCAGCAGTGGCCGCGGGGGGAGCTCCTACAATGAGCAGTTCTTC	CASSGRGGSSYNEQFF
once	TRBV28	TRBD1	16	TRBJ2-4	TGTGCCAGCAGCGGCGGACAGGGCGAGGCCAAAAACATTCAGTACTTC	CASSGGQGEAKNIQYF
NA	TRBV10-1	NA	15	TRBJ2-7	TGCGCCAGCAGTGAGTCTTTCCGGACAGTTTACGAGCAGTACTTC	CASSESFRTVYEQYF
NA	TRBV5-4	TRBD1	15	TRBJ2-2	TGTGCCAGCAGCTTCGGACAGGGGGCAACCGGGGAGCTGTTTTTT	CASSFGQGATGELFF
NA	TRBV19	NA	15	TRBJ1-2	TGTGCCAGTAAGCGGGAGGATACACGAACTGATGGCTACACCTTC	CASKREDTRTDGYTF
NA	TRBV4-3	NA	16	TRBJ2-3	TGCGCCAGCAGCCAAGCGGGTCAATGGGCGGCAGATACGCAGTATTTT	CASSQAGQWAADTQYF
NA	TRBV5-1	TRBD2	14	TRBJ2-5	TGCGCCAGCAGCTTGGCTAGCGGGAGAGAGACCCAGTACTTC	CASSLASGRETQYF
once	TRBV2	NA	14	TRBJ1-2	TGTGCCAGCAAACCACGTATGGAAAACTATGGCTACACCTTC	CASKPRMENYGYTF
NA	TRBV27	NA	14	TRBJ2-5	TGTGCCAGGTCCCTTGGGCAGGGAGGAGAGACCCAGTACTTC	CARSLGQGGETQYF
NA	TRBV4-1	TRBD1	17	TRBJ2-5	TGCGCCAGCAGCCAAGATTCAAGGGGGCGTTCGGGGGAGACCCAGTACTTC	CASSQDSRGRSGETQYF
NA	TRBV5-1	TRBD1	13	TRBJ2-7	TGCGCCAGCAGCTTACGAACAGGGGGCGAGCAGTACTTC	CASSLRTGGEQYF
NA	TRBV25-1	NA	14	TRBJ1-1	TGTGCCAGCAGGGGGGGGGTTCCGAACACTGAAGCTTTCTTT	CASRGGVPNTEAFF
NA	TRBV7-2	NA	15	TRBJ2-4	TGTGCCAGCAGCTTAGAGGGCCTAGCCAAAAACATTCAGTACTTC	CASSLEGLAKNIQYF
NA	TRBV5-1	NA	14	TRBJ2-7	TGCGCCAGCAGCTTGGCCCCGGGGGCGTACGAGCAGTACTTC	CASSLAPGAYEQYF
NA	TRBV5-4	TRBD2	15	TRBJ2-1	TGTGCCAGCAGCTCTACTAGCGGCGCCTACAATGAGCAGTTCTTC	CASSSTSGAYNEQFF
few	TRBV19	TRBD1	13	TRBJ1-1	TGTGCCAGTAGTATACCGGGACAGACTGAAGCTTTCTTT	CASSIPGQTEAFF
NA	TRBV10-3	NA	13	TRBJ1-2	TGTGCCATCAGTGAGGGGATGGAGTATGGCTACACCTTC	CAISEGMEYGYTF
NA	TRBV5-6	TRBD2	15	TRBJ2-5	TGTGCCAGCAGTCATGGGGGGGTGTTGGTGGAGACCCAGTACTTC	CASSHGGVLVETQYF
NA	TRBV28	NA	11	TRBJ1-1	TGTGCCAGCAGTTTGGGGTTTGAAGCTTTCTTT	CASSLGFEAFF
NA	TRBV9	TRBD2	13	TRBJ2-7	TGTGCCAGCAGCGCGGGACTAGCCTACGAGCAGTACTTC	CASSAGLAYEQYF
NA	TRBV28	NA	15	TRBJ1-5	TGTGCCAGCAGTTTGGTAGCACTTAGCAATCAGCCCCAGCATTTT	CASSLVALSNQPQHF
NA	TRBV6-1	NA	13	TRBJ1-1	TGTGCCAGCAGCGCGGCAAGGAACACTGAAGCTTTCTTT	CASSAARNTEAFF
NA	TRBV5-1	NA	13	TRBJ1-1	TGCGCCAGCAGCTTCCAATCAGAGGGTGAAGCTTTCTTT	CASSFQSEGEAFF
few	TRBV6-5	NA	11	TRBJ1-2	TGTGCCAGCAGTTACCGAGGAGGCTACACCTTC	CASSYRGGYTF
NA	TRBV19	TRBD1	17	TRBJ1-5	TGTGCCAGTAGCCTAAGGGGAGGACAGGGCCTAAATCAGCCCCAGCATTTT	CASSLRGGQGLNQPQHF
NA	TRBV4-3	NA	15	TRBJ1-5	TGCGCCAGCAGCCCCCAAGCAGGTTTCAATCAGCCCCAGCATTTT	CASSPQAGFNQPQHF
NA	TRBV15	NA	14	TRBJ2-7	TGTGCCACCAGCAACCCAACCCGGAGAGACGAGCAGTACTTC	CATSNPTRRDEQYF
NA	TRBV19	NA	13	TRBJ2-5	TGTGCCAGTAGTACTGACGGCGGGGAGACCCAGTACTTC	CASSTDGGETQYF
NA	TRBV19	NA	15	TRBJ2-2	TGTGCCAGTAGTCCGGAACCAACAACTACCGGGGAGCTGTTTTTT	CASSPEPTTTGELFF
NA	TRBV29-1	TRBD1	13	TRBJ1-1	TGCAGCGCCCCCGGGACAGGGGGCACTGAAGCTTTCTTT	CSAPGTGGTEAFF
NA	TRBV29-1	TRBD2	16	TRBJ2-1	TGCAGCGTTGAAGATTGGGCGGGAGGGCCATACAATGAGCAGTTCTTC	CSVEDWAGGPYNEQFF
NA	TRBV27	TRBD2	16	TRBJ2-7	TGTGCCAGCAGTCCCAGTGTAGCGGGAGTCTCCTACGAGCAGTACTTC	CASSPSVAGVSYEQYF
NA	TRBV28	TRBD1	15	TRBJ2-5	TGTGCCAGCAGTCGCCCGGGACAGGGGGCAGAGACCCAGTACTTC	CASSRPGQGAETQYF
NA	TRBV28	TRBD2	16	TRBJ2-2	TGTGCCAGCAGTTTGCGGACGGGAGGAAACACCGGGGAGCTGTTTTTT	CASSLRTGGNTGELFF
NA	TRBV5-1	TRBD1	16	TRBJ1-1	TGCGCCAGCAGCCGGCAGGCGGACAGGGTATATACTGAAGCTTTCTTT	CASSRQADRVYTEAFF